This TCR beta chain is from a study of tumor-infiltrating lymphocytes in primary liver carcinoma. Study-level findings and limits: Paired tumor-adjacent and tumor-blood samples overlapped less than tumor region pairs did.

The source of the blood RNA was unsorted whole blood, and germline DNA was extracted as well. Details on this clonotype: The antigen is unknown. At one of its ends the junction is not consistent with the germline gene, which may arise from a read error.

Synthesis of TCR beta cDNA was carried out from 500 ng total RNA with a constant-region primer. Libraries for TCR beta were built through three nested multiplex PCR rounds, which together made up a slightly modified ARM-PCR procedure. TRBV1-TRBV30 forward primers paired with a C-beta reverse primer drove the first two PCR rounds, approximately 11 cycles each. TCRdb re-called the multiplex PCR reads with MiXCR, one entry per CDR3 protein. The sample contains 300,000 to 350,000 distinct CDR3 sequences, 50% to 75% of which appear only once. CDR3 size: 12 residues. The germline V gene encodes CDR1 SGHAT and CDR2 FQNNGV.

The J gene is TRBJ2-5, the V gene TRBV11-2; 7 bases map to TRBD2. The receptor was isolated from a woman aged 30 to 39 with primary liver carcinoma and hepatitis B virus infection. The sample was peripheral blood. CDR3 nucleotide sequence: TGTGCCTGCAGCTTAGATCGGGAGGCCCAGTACTTC. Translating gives CACSLDREAQYF.